The 30 T cell receptor beta chains presented below share a single source sample, sequenced in a study of response to subunit inactivated influenza vaccine. From the RT-PCR reads, TCRdb called clonotypes with MiXCR, one entry per CDR3 protein. This table has roughly 540,000 distinct CDR3 sequences, approximately 20% appearing once. The sample was also linked to a second study, of T cells expressing NK-cell markers. As that report states: The cDNA for TCR beta came from 5'RACE template switching with UMIs.

The specimen was CD4+ T cells sorted from PBMCs, collected 11 to 12 days after vaccination. These receptors were obtained from a man in his fifties who received an inactivated influenza vaccine.

The gene calls are TRBV10-3 and TRBJ2-7, with a weak D call TRBD2 (7 bases). The CDR3 is 13 amino acids. Germline V lookup: CDR1 ENHRY, CDR2 SYGVKD. The V end lost 10 bases, the J end lost 2 bases, and 15 bases lay between the germline ends. The CDR3, as DNA: TGTGCCACGGCTCGGCGGGGGCCCTACGAGCAGTACTTC. Its translation is CATARRGPYEQYF.

This clonotype was observed a handful of times. The V call is TRBV2, the J call TRBJ2-2, with D maybe TRBD2 (6 bases). The V and J ends lost 9 bases and 6 bases respectively, with 23 bases between them. The CDR3 is 16 amino acids. Germline values: CDR1 SNHLY, CDR2 FYNNEI. The DNA of the CDR3 is TGTGCCAGTAGACCCAGCGGGTCTATTGGGCCCGGGGAGCTGTTTTTT. It specifies CASRPSGSIGPGELFF.

This clonotype occurred many times. This chain links TRBV10-3 with TRBJ1-5; D is possibly TRBD1 (5 bases). V lost 4 bases and J lost 9, with 13 bases in between. The germline V gene encodes CDR1 ENHRY and CDR2 SYGVKD. This CDR3 is 13 amino acids long. This chain's CDR3 is CAISANTGLPQHF. CDR3 bases: TGTGCCATCAGTGCCAACACGGGGCTGCCCCAGCATTTT.

The chain employs TRBV20-1 and TRBJ2-3, with 7 bases aligning to TRBD2. Unmatched junction bases numbered 10, after V lost 7 bases and J lost 6 bases. CDR1 is DFQATT, CDR2 SNEGSKA, per germline (reference sequence). The CDR3 is 13 amino acids. CDR3 sequence: CSGTPWGGDTQYF. CDR3 in DNA: TGCAGTGGCACTCCGTGGGGAGGGGATACGCAGTATTTT.

V usage is TRBV6-2 or TRBV6-3 and J usage is TRBJ2-2; the match to TRBD2 covers 8 bases. The J segment lost 0 bases and the V segment lost 9 bases, leaving 9 bases of the junction unmatched. Germline V CDR1 and CDR2: MNHEY, SVGEGT. This CDR3 comprises 16 residues. In nucleotides, the CDR3 is TGTGCCAGTTCGCTAGCGGGTCTCTCGAACACCGGGGAGCTGTTTTTT. It encodes CASSLAGLSNTGELFF.

This clonotype was seen only a few times. In DNA, the CDR3 is TGTGCCTGGAGTGTTCACGGGACATATGAAGCTTTCTTT. Protein sequence: CAWSVHGTYEAFF. The chain combines TRBV30 with TRBJ1-1; the D gene is possibly TRBD1 (6 bases). This CDR3 region has 13 residues. Deletions cut 0 bases from V and 7 bases from J, with 12 bases between. The V gene's germline CDR1 is GTSNPN and CDR2 SVGIG (reference sequence).

This clonotype was observed a handful of times. J is TRBJ1-2 and V is TRBV5-1, with unresolved D. Germline values: CDR1 SGHRS, CDR2 YFSETQ. This CDR3 region has 15 residues. Deletions cut 0 bases from V and 6 bases from J, with 15 bases between. CDR3 DNA sequence: TGCGCCAGCAGCTTGGAGGCAGGAGGCCCAAATGGCTACACCTTC. Protein product: CASSLEAGGPNGYTF.

J is TRBJ2-5 and V is TRBV20-1, with D possibly TRBD2 on 6 matching bases. The CDR3 length is 14 residues. Germline CDR1 and CDR2: DFQATT and SNEGSKA (reference sequence). Trimming shortened V by 3 bases and J by 5 bases, and 16 bases separated the two germline ends. DNA of the CDR3: TGCAGTGCTAGCCCCGACGGGGGTACGGAGACCCAGTACTTC. This translates into CSASPDGGTETQYF.

This chain connects TRBV20-1 to TRBJ1-4; 11 bases match TRBD1. Germline CDR1 and CDR2: DFQATT and SNEGSKA (reference sequence). This CDR3 is built from 15 residues. V lost 2 bases to trimming and J lost 8 bases; unmatched junction nucleotides: 7. The CDR3 nucleotides read TGCAGTGCTAGACCGGACAGGGGGCTTCGAGAAAAACTGTTTTTT. Amino acid sequence: CSARPDRGLREKLFF.

The chain links TRBV10-3 to TRBJ2-3; D gene ambiguous. The V gene lost 0 bases and the J gene lost 2 bases, with 9 bases spanning the gap. Germline assignment: CDR1 ENHRY and CDR2 SYGVKD. The CDR3 sequence is 15 residues long. The CDR3 DNA reads as TGTGCCATCAGTGAGTCGGGCCAAGTCACAGATACGCAGTATTTT. The encoded protein is CAISESGQVTDTQYF.

The rearrangement joins TRBV29-1 to TRBJ2-3; TRBD2 might be the D (6 bases). The CDR3 covers 12 residues. The germline V gene has CDR1 SQVTM and CDR2 ANQGSEA. With 7 bases removed from V and 4 bases from J, the gap between germline ends came to 12 bases. CDR3 in DNA: TGCAGCGGAGAGGAGGGCCCAGATACGCAGTATTTT. Translated, it gives CSGEEGPDTQYF.

This clonotype showed up just a few times. V gene TRBV29-1 combines with J gene TRBJ2-7, with 8 bases matching TRBD1. V lost 7 bases and J lost 6; bases outside the gene matches: 11. Germline CDR1 reads SQVTM; CDR2 reads ANQGSEA. This CDR3 is 13 amino acids long. The CDR3 DNA reads TGCAGCGCCTTCATATCGACAGGGGCCGAGCAGTACTTC. Amino acids: CSAFISTGAEQYF.

This clonotype turned up a few times. This chain uses TRBV14 with TRBJ2-2; D is possibly TRBD1 (6 bases). CDR1 SGHDN and CDR2 FVKESK come from the germline V gene. The CDR3 spans 15 residues. The V and J ends lost 4 bases and 0 bases respectively, with 9 bases between them. The CDR3 nucleotides are TGTGCCAGCAGCCGCAGGACAGCGAACACCGGGGAGCTGTTTTTT. The encoded protein is CASSRRTANTGELFF.

This clonotype has just a few counts. J is TRBJ2-2 and V is TRBV6-5; D is possibly TRBD1 or TRBD2 (6 bases each). The CDR3 is 17 amino acids. Germline values: CDR1 MNHEY, CDR2 SVGAGI. V lost 0 bases to trimming and J lost 5 bases, with 16 bases between them. The CDR3 sequence is CASSYSIGGQRTGELFF. Written as DNA, the CDR3 is TGTGCCAGCAGTTACTCAATAGGGGGGCAACGTACCGGGGAGCTGTTTTTT.

This clonotype was counted between two and nine times. This chain joins TRBV7-9 and TRBJ1-5, with D possibly being TRBD1 (5 bases). Per the germline V gene, CDR1 is SEHNR and CDR2 is FQNEAQ (reference sequence). V shed 1 base and J shed 1 base, with 8 bases lying between them. The CDR3 runs 15 residues. The CDR3 DNA reads as TGTGCCAGCAGCTTAGACGGGGGGAGCAATCAGCCCCAGCATTTT. Translating gives CASSLDGGSNQPQHF.

In this sample, this clonotype turned up a few times. The rearrangement uses TRBV2 and TRBJ2-2; the D gene could be TRBD1 or TRBD2 (5 bases each). V was cut by 7 bases and J by 0 bases, with 15 bases left in between. Germline V gene sequence: CDR1 SNHLY, CDR2 FYNNEI. CDR3 length: 16 amino acids. The CDR3 DNA sequence: TGTGCCAGCACCCCCCGGGACGCCTCGAACACCGGGGAGCTGTTTTTT. This encodes CASTPRDASNTGELFF.

The V and J genes are TRBV4-3 and TRBJ2-3; D possibly corresponds to TRBD1 (6 bases). Germline CDR1 reads LGHNA; CDR2 reads YSLEER. CDR3 length: 16 amino acids. Between the trimmed V and J ends, which lost 0 bases and 4 bases, there was a span of 14 bases. The CDR3 sequence: CASSQDRGIPADTQYF. The DNA for the CDR3 is TGCGCCAGCAGCCAAGATAGGGGGATACCGGCAGATACGCAGTATTTT.

This clonotype was seen more than once but under ten times. The rearrangement joins TRBV20-1 to TRBJ2-2, with TRBD1 as a possible D gene (5 bases). Per germline, CDR1 DFQATT and CDR2 SNEGSKA (reference sequence). Trimming removed 0 bases at V and 1 base at J, with 15 bases between. This CDR3 is built from 17 residues. CDR3 in DNA: TGCAGTGCTAGAGAGCTTAGGGGCAGATTGAACACCGGGGAGCTGTTTTTT. Encoded protein: CSARELRGRLNTGELFF.

Only a few counts were recorded for this clonotype. The gene calls are TRBV12-3 or TRBV12-4 and TRBJ2-7; 7 bases line up with TRBD1. V was clipped by 6 bases and J by 3 bases; unmatched bases: 11. CDR3 size: 15 residues. The CDR3 reads CASSNDGTVGYEQYF. CDR3 in DNA: TGTGCCAGCAGCAACGACGGGACAGTGGGCTACGAGCAGTACTTC.

The chain uses TRBV4-3 and TRBJ1-3; D call uncertain. This CDR3 has 15 residues. Trimming shortened V by 2 bases and J by 0 bases, and 8 bases separated the two germline ends. Germline loops: CDR1 LGHNA, CDR2 YSLEER. CDR3 sequence reads: CASSQKFSSGNTIYF. CDR3 DNA: TGCGCCAGCAGCCAAAAATTCAGCTCTGGAAACACCATATATTTT.

This clonotype has just a few counts. The gene calls are TRBV5-1 and TRBJ2-5, with 9 nucleotides matching TRBD1. The CDR3 contains 15 residues. The trim removed 5 bases at V and 2 bases at J, leaving 7 bases unmatched. CDR1 SGHRS and CDR2 YFSETQ come from the germline V gene. CDR3 DNA: TGCGCCAGCAGAACCACCGGGACAGGGCAAGAGACCCAGTACTTC. Residues: CASRTTGTGQETQYF.

This clonotype was seen only a few times. CDR3 region: CASSPNSGGDEQYF. CDR3 in DNA: TGTGCCAGCAGCCCTAATAGCGGGGGAGATGAGCAGTACTTC. This chain connects TRBV7-8 to TRBJ2-7; 9 nucleotides agree with TRBD2. CDR3 size: 14 residues. Looked up from germline, CDR1 is SGHVS and CDR2 is FQNEAQ. Trimming took 5 bases from V and 7 from J; bases not matched to a gene: 9.

This chain links TRBV28 with TRBJ2-1; 12 bases are a match to TRBD2. Germline lookup yields CDR1 MDHEN and CDR2 SYDVKM. Trimming removed 6 bases from V and 3 bases from J; junction bases left unmatched: 6. The CDR3 runs to 16 residues. The CDR3 spells CASRSSGGAFYNEQFF. The CDR3 DNA follows: TGTGCCAGCAGATCTAGCGGGGGGGCCTTCTACAATGAGCAGTTCTTC.

Only a few counts were recorded for this clonotype. The chain carries TRBV20-1 and TRBJ2-7; 9 positions agree with TRBD2. Germline trimming cut 0 bases from V and 4 bases from J; bases unmatched to any gene: 4. Looked up from germline, CDR1 is DFQATT and CDR2 is SNEGSKA (reference sequence). CDR3 size: 14 residues. The CDR3 spells CSARDLGLAYEQYF. The CDR3 bases are TGCAGTGCTAGAGATCTTGGACTAGCGTACGAGCAGTACTTC.

Only a few counts were recorded for this clonotype. The rearrangement uses TRBV15 and TRBJ2-1, with 14 bases matching TRBD2. CDR1 and CDR2 from the germline V gene are LNHNV and YYDKDF (reference sequence). CDR3 length: 15 residues. Trimming took 4 bases from V and 6 from J; bases not matched to a gene: 2. CDR3 nucleotide sequence: TGTGCCACCAGCACGGGACTAGCGGGAGTCAATGAGCAGTTCTTC. It encodes CATSTGLAGVNEQFF.

This clonotype was counted ten times or more. This rearrangement joins TRBV5-5 to TRBJ2-7; 10 bases line up with TRBD2. The V segment lost 4 bases and the J segment 1 base; nucleotides outside the gene matches: 2. CDR3 size: 14 residues. The germline V gene has CDR1 SGHKS and CDR2 YYEKEE (reference sequence). CDR3 nucleotide sequence: TGTGCCAGCAGCGGGGGACTAGCGTCCTACGAGCAGTACTTC. It translates to CASSGGLASYEQYF.

The chain joins TRBV18 to TRBJ2-3; D gene ambiguous. The CDR3 runs 15 residues. V was clipped by 2 bases and J by 0 bases, with 9 bases between them. Germline V gives CDR1 KGHSH, CDR2 LQKENI. Here the CDR3 reads CASSPKGGSTDTQYF. CDR3 in DNA: TGTGCCAGCTCACCAAAAGGTGGAAGCACAGATACGCAGTATTTT. The full variable domain, rest sourced from reference TRBV18 and TRBJ2-3, is NAGVMQNPRHLVRRRGQEARLRCSPMKGHSHVYWYRQLPEEGLKFMVYLQKENIIDESGMPKERFSAEFPKEGPSILRIQQVVRGDSAAYFCASSPKGGSTDTQYFGPGTRLTVL.

This chain connects TRBV4-1 to TRBJ2-3; D gene unclear. Germline loops: CDR1 MGHRA, CDR2 YSYEKL. Trimming shortened V by 0 bases and J by 6 bases, and 19 bases separated the two germline ends. The CDR3 has 17 amino acids. The chain's CDR3 is CASSQDPRTALGDTQYF. The CDR3 DNA reads as TGCGCCAGCAGCCAAGACCCTCGGACCGCCTTGGGGGATACGCAGTATTTT.

This clonotype was counted at least ten times. The chain links TRBV7-2 to TRBJ2-7; 8 bases align to TRBD2. The V gene's germline CDR1 is SGHTA and CDR2 FQGNSA. The CDR3 has 15 residues. Losses at the gene ends were 2 bases for V and 5 bases for J; bases not matched to a gene: 8. The CDR3 DNA is TGTGCCAGCAGCTTATACGGGAGGGCCGGTAACGAGCAGTACTTC. This translates into CASSLYGRAGNEQYF.

V and J are TRBV5-6 and TRBJ1-1; TRBD1 might be the D (5 bases). The germline V gene has CDR1 SGHDT and CDR2 YYEEEE. CDR3 size: 14 residues. Trimming left V 4 bases short and J 8 bases short, with 18 bases between. CDR3 bases: TGTGCCAGCAGCACGACAGTTGCTCTCAGCGAAGCTTTCTTT. Amino acids: CASSTTVALSEAFF.